Shown below are 28 T cell receptor beta chains from a single sample sequenced in a study of blood T cell repertoires in COVID-19 (dated by TCRdb to 2020 to 2022). The library was generated by the immunoSEQ multiplex PCR assay. This is the immuneACCESS table as TCRdb keeps it, with only in-frame sequences that have V and J called. A part of the clones is gone; compared with another copy, unresolved V genes explain less than half, and the rest is unexplained. Within this sample are about 400,000 clones, with roughly 90% of them counted one time only. 0.95% to 1% of the sample is held by the ten biggest clonotypes. The sequencing input was PBMCs or T cells enriched from blood (not recorded which). These receptors originate from a woman aged 30 to 39 with acute COVID-19.

This chain connects TRBV19 to TRBJ2-2, with 8 bases matching TRBD1. J gave up 7 bases and V 5 bases, and 6 bases lay outside the gene matches. The CDR3 runs 14 residues. Germline assignment: CDR1 LNHDA and CDR2 SQIVND (reference sequence). As DNA, the CDR3 is TGTGCCAGTAGTGTACAGGGGGGCATCGGGGAGCTGTTTTTT. Protein: CASSVQGGIGELFF.

This sequence joins TRBV29-1 and TRBJ1-2; 12 bases map to TRBD1. In germline, CDR1 is SQVTM, CDR2 ANQGSEA. This CDR3 region has 13 residues. Unmatched junction bases numbered 10, after V lost 7 bases and J lost 10 bases. The DNA for the CDR3 is TGCAGCGCTGACAGTGGGACAGGGGGCTCCTACACCTTC. Protein product: CSADSGTGGSYTF.

This rearrangement joins TRBV6-5 to TRBJ1-5; D remains ambiguous. Germline lookup yields CDR1 MNHEY and CDR2 SVGAGI. Trimming stripped 2 bases from V and 3 bases from J, with 8 bases between. The CDR3 has 14 residues. CDR3 bases: TGTGCCAGCAGTTACGGGCCGCTCAATCAGCCCCAGCATTTT. This encodes CASSYGPLNQPQHF.

This rearrangement joins TRBV11-3 to TRBJ2-1; 9 nucleotides match TRBD1. CDR3 length equals 16 residues. The V gene end was trimmed by 3 bases and the J gene end by 3 bases; junction bases not matched to a gene: 6. CDR1 is SGHNT, CDR2 YENEEA, per germline. This CDR3 is CASSFGGTGIYNEQFF. CDR3 DNA: TGTGCCAGCAGCTTTGGTGGGACAGGGATCTACAATGAGCAGTTCTTC.

This chain connects TRBV6-2 or TRBV6-3 to TRBJ1-1, with D tentatively TRBD1 (5 bases). From germline, CDR1 is MNHEY and CDR2 SVGEGT. The CDR3 runs to 15 residues. V was shortened by 2 bases and J by 1 base, with 11 bases between the two germline ends. The CDR3 coding sequence is TGTGCCAGCAGTTACACGGCAGGGCCGAACACTGAAGCTTTCTTT. Protein product: CASSYTAGPNTEAFF.

This clone was picked up one time. The chain couples TRBV21-1 to TRBJ1-4. TRBV21-1 is recorded as a pseudogene. The CDR3 contains 17 residues. The CDR3 sequence: CASSKVNPGLYNEKLFF. The CDR3 bases are TGTGCCAGCAGCAAGGTTAATCCGGGACTGTATAATGAAAAACTGTTTTTT.

Only one count was recorded for this clone. The J gene is TRBJ1-1, the V gene TRBV7-3; D not resolved. Germline CDR1 is SGHTA and CDR2 is FQGTGA. V lost 2 bases to trimming and J lost 2 bases, with 6 bases between them. There are 13 residues in the CDR3. CDR3 loop: CASSLQVNTEAFF. CDR3 in DNA: TGTGCCAGCAGCTTACAGGTTAACACTGAAGCTTTCTTT.

The chain carries TRBV19 and TRBJ2-7, with D possibly TRBD1 on 6 matching bases. This CDR3 contains 12 residues. The germline CDR1 and CDR2 sequences are LNHDA and SQIVND (reference sequence). Trimming pared 6 bases from V and 6 bases from J, leaving 12 bases between. The CDR3 bases are TGTGCCAGTAGGACCGGGACACTCGAGCAGTACTTC. It specifies CASRTGTLEQYF.

The chain uses TRBV7-2 and TRBJ2-3; no clear D gene. The length of the CDR3 is 14 residues. Germline lookup yields CDR1 SGHTA and CDR2 FQGNSA. Deletions cut 2 bases from V and 0 bases from J, with 6 bases between. The CDR3 reads CASSLRTSTDTQYF. The CDR3 DNA reads as TGTGCCAGCAGCTTAAGAACTAGCACAGATACGCAGTATTTT.

The genes are TRBV6-5 and TRBJ1-1; the D is unclear. Germline V CDR1 and CDR2: MNHEY, SVGAGI. V dropped 5 bases and J dropped 4 bases, with 17 bases sitting between them. The CDR3 runs to 15 residues. CDR3 bases: TGTGCCAGCAGTCAAAGGAGGGCGCCCGGCACTGAAGCTTTCTTT. Encoded protein: CASSQRRAPGTEAFF.

The chain couples TRBV30 to TRBJ1-6; 7 nucleotides match TRBD1. CDR3 size: 15 residues. J gave up 2 bases and V 5 bases, and 6 bases lay outside the gene matches. Germline lookup yields CDR1 GTSNPN and CDR2 SVGIG (reference sequence). The CDR3 nucleotides read TGTGCCTGGCAGGGGGACGGGGCCTATAATTCACCCCTCCACTTT. The encoded protein is CAWQGDGAYNSPLHF.

V usage is TRBV19 and J usage is TRBJ1-1, with D possibly being TRBD1 (5 bases). The germline gives CDR1 LNHDA, CDR2 SQIVND (reference sequence). Between the trimmed V and J ends, which lost 6 bases and 10 bases, there was a span of 12 bases. The CDR3 has 11 amino acids. CDR3 in amino acids: CASRSAQGAFF. As DNA, the CDR3 is TGTGCCAGTAGGTCCGCCCAGGGAGCTTTCTTT. The full variable domain, rest sourced from reference TRBV19 and TRBJ1-1, is DGGITQSPKYLFRKEGQNVTLSCEQNLNHDAMYWYRQDPGQGLRLIYYSQIVNDFQKGDIAEGYSVSREKKESFPLTVTSAQKNPTAFYLCASRSAQGAFFGQGTRLTVV.

The rearrangement uses TRBV5-6 and TRBJ1-2, with no clear D. Trimming left V 1 base short and J 7 bases short, with 14 bases between. Germline assignment: CDR1 SGHDT and CDR2 YYEEEE. The CDR3 loop spans 14 amino acids. The CDR3 is CASSLFPGRLGYTF. DNA for the CDR3: TGTGCCAGCAGCTTGTTCCCCGGTCGCCTTGGCTACACCTTC.

The gene calls are TRBV3-1 (or the pseudogene TRBV3-2) and TRBJ2-1, with 8 bases identical to TRBD2. This CDR3 is built from 13 residues. Germline V lookup: CDR1 LGHDT, CDR2 YNNKEL (reference sequence). J was trimmed by 10 bases and V by 3 bases; bases with no gene match: 5. CDR3 region: CASSQSGLAEQFF. The CDR3 nucleotides are TGTGCCAGCAGCCAGTCTGGACTAGCAGAGCAGTTCTTC.

The chain links TRBV29-1 to TRBJ2-3, with D possibly TRBD2 on 6 matching bases. Germline lookup yields CDR1 SQVTM and CDR2 ANQGSEA. V lost 4 bases and J 2 bases, leaving 13 bases between the germline ends. This CDR3 contains 14 residues. CDR3 sequence (DNA): TGCAGCGTTGTACGGGGGACCTCCACAGATACGCAGTATTTT. Protein product: CSVVRGTSTDTQYF.

The chain uses TRBV30 and TRBJ1-4; 7 nucleotides align to TRBD1. The CDR3 consists of 15 residues. With 7 bases clipped from V and 2 bases from J, the junction kept 10 bases outside the gene matches. Germline CDR1 reads GTSNPN; CDR2 reads SVGIG (reference sequence). The CDR3 sequence is CASRRDSLTNEKLFF. The CDR3 DNA reads as TGTGCCTCCCGAAGGGACAGTCTGACTAATGAAAAACTGTTTTTT.

V gene TRBV7-2 combines with J gene TRBJ2-7; 8 bases agree with TRBD1. The CDR3 covers 13 residues. Germline V gene lookup returns CDR1 SGHTA and CDR2 FQGNSA. V shed 5 bases, J shed 6 bases, and the junction held 6 bases outside the gene matches. The CDR3 sequence: CASSAGQGGEQYF. The CDR3, as DNA: TGTGCCAGCAGCGCAGGACAGGGCGGCGAGCAGTACTTC.

This clone was detected many times. This chain uses TRBV5-6 with TRBJ1-2; TRBD1 agrees at 8 bases. Germline values: CDR1 SGHDT, CDR2 YYEEEE. The CDR3 loop spans 13 amino acids. With V trimmed by 7 bases and J by 0 bases, 2 bases remained unmatched. The CDR3 spells CASYRGANYGYTF. For the CDR3, the DNA is TGTGCCAGCTACAGGGGGGCTAACTATGGCTACACCTTC.

The CDR3 DNA follows: TGTGCCAGCAGAGATACGGACAGGGGTTTGGCCACTGAAGCTTTCTTT. Encoded protein: CASRDTDRGLATEAFF. The genes are TRBV27 and TRBJ1-1, with TRBD1 matching 9 bases. V lost 6 bases and J lost 4; bases outside the gene matches: 12. Per the germline V gene, CDR1 is MNHEY and CDR2 is SMNVEV (reference sequence). CDR3 length: 16 residues.

This rearrangement joins TRBV5-5 to TRBJ1-6; D gene ambiguous. From germline, CDR1 is SGHKS and CDR2 YYEKEE (reference sequence). V was shortened by 0 bases and J by 8 bases, with 9 bases between the two germline ends. The CDR3 totals 14 residues. The CDR3 DNA is TGTGCCAGCAGCTTGGTCGGCGGATATTCACCCCTCCACTTT. Its translation is CASSLVGGYSPLHF.

For this clone: The sample has other DNA sequences that encode this CDR3 too. The chain links TRBV4-1 to TRBJ1-2; 9 nucleotides align to TRBD1. V lost 4 bases to trimming and J lost 2 bases; unmatched junction nucleotides: 2. Germline V CDR1 and CDR2: MGHRA, YSYEKL. This CDR3 has 14 residues. The CDR3 bases are TGCGCCAGCAGCCTGGGACAGGGAAACTATGGCTACACCTTC. Translation: CASSLGQGNYGYTF.

The rearrangement uses TRBV10-3 and TRBJ2-5; a possible D gene is TRBD1 (6 bases). The CDR3 has 15 amino acids. Germline V lookup: CDR1 ENHRY, CDR2 SYGVKD. Trimming stripped 0 bases from V and 4 bases from J, with 12 bases between. CDR3 DNA sequence: TGTGCCATCAGTGAGTCAAGGGGGACCGGAGAGACCCAGTACTTC. Encoded protein: CAISESRGTGETQYF.

The V and J genes are TRBV6-5 and TRBJ1-1; TRBD1 matches at 11 bases. Germline CDR1 and CDR2: MNHEY and SVGAGI. The V segment lost 6 bases and the J segment 5 bases; nucleotides outside the gene matches: 5. The CDR3 is 14 residues long. The CDR3 DNA reads TGTGCCAGCAGCCGGACAGGGGGCGATACTGAAGCTTTCTTT. It yields the protein CASSRTGGDTEAFF.

This sequence joins TRBV5-1 and TRBJ2-7; possible D gene TRBD2, 6 bases. V lost 3 bases, J lost 2 bases, and 9 bases lay in between. From germline, CDR1 is SGHRS and CDR2 YFSETQ. This CDR3 is 13 amino acids long. The CDR3 DNA reads as TGCGCCAGCAGCTCGGGAGACCCCTACGAGCAGTACTTC. Its translation: CASSSGDPYEQYF. The full variable domain, its missing parts supplied by reference TRBV5-1 and TRBJ2-7, is KAGVTQTPRYLIKTRGQQVTLSCSPISGHRSVSWYQQTPGQGLQFLFEYFSETQRNKGNFPGRFSGRQFSNSRSEMNVSTLELGDSALYLCASSSGDPYEQYFGPGTRLTVT.

The chain couples TRBV18 to TRBJ1-5; D might be TRBD1 (5 bases). The V gene lost 2 bases and the J gene lost 0 bases, with 8 bases spanning the gap. The CDR3 contains 15 residues. Germline CDR1 is KGHSH and CDR2 is LQKENI. The CDR3 sequence is CASSPGAPSNQPQHF. The CDR3 coding sequence is TGTGCCAGCTCACCAGGGGCCCCTAGCAATCAGCCCCAGCATTTT.

As to this clone: Distinct nucleotide sequences in the sample also encode this CDR3. V usage is TRBV12-3 or TRBV12-4 and J usage is TRBJ1-2; D gene unclear. The CDR3 runs 12 residues. V lost 4 bases, J lost 5 bases, and 8 bases lay in between. CDR3 loop: CASSSGNYGYTF. The DNA for the CDR3 is TGTGCCAGCAGTTCAGGAAATTATGGCTACACCTTC.

This chain connects TRBV19 to TRBJ2-3, with 11 bases fitting TRBD2. The CDR3 sequence is 16 residues long. V lost 6 bases to trimming and J lost 3 bases; unmatched junction nucleotides: 8. Germline CDR1 reads LNHDA; CDR2 reads SQIVND (reference sequence). The CDR3 loop reads CASSYSSGGATDTQYF. In nucleotides, the CDR3 is TGTGCCAGTAGCTACAGTAGCGGGGGGGCAACAGATACGCAGTATTTT.

This chain links TRBV15 with TRBJ1-5; D unresolved. The CDR3 has 15 residues. Deletions cut 2 bases from V and 3 bases from J, with 11 bases between. Germline V gene lookup returns CDR1 LNHNV and CDR2 YYDKDF (reference sequence). The CDR3 nucleotides read TGTGCCACCAGCAGACGCAGACAAGACAATCAGCCCCAGCATTTT. This sequence encodes CATSRRRQDNQPQHF.